A single sample gave rise to the 21 T cell receptor beta chains below, sequenced in a study of OX40 agonist ivuxolimab in advanced cancers. TCRdb's copy holds only in-frame clones and misses some; the assay was immunoSEQ multiplex PCR. In the table there are tens of thousands of clones, about four fifths of which are singletons. Sequencing used CD4+ or CD8+ T cells sorted from blood, obtained in a trial of the OX40 agonist ivuxolimab. The receptors were sampled from an adult with an advanced solid tumor such as melanoma, head and neck, liver or kidney cancer.

The chain carries TRBV10-1 and TRBJ1-1; no firm D call. Looked up from germline, CDR1 is WNHNN and CDR2 is SYGVQD (reference sequence). The CDR3 extends over 14 amino acids. V was clipped by 4 bases and J by 4 bases, with 13 bases between them. The CDR3 bases are TGCGCCAGCAGTGGGAACAGAGCTGGCACTGAAGCTTTCTTT. Amino acids: CASSGNRAGTEAFF.

This chain links TRBV7-8 with TRBJ1-1, with 9 bases identical to TRBD1. CDR3 size: 16 residues. V was clipped by 5 bases and J by 4 bases; unmatched bases: 11. Germline V CDR1 and CDR2: SGHVS, FQNEAQ. This CDR3 reads CASSPGTGQFGTEAFF. Written as DNA, the CDR3 is TGTGCCAGCAGCCCTGGGACAGGGCAGTTTGGCACTGAAGCTTTCTTT.

This rearrangement joins TRBV28 to TRBJ1-1, with no clear D. The CDR3 runs 13 residues. Germline V lookup: CDR1 MDHEN, CDR2 SYDVKM. V was trimmed by 8 bases and J by 2 bases, leaving 12 bases between them. As DNA, the CDR3 is TGTGCCAGCCGGCAACTCAGCAACACTGAAGCTTTCTTT. This sequence encodes CASRQLSNTEAFF.

The chain is built from TRBV7-9 and TRBJ2-2, with 9 bases identical to TRBD1. The CDR3 is 16 residues long. The trim removed 4 bases at V and 3 bases at J, leaving 6 bases unmatched. Germline CDR1 is SEHNR and CDR2 is FQNEAQ (reference sequence). CDR3 residues: CASSSAGQGYTGELFF. Written as DNA, the CDR3 is TGTGCCAGCAGCTCCGCGGGACAGGGATACACCGGGGAGCTGTTTTTT. The full variable domain, rest sourced from reference TRBV7-9 and TRBJ2-2, is DTGVSQNPRHKITKRGQNVTFRCDPISEHNRLYWYRQTLGQGPEFLTYFQNEAQLEKSRLLSDRFSAERPKGSFSTLEIQRTEQGDSAMYLCASSSAGQGYTGELFFGEGSRLTVL.

This chain links TRBV7-9 with TRBJ2-5; D possibly corresponds to TRBD1 (5 bases). The DNA matches TRBJ2-7 better at its end, which makes the J call doubtful. Germline values: CDR1 SEHNR, CDR2 FQNEAQ (reference sequence). This CDR3 region has 13 residues. In DNA form, the CDR3 reads TGTGCCAGCAGCTTAACTGACAGCTACGAGCAGTACTTC. Translated, it gives CASSLTDSYEQYF.

The chain is built from TRBV28 and TRBJ2-1; the D is unclear. The ends were cut back, 5 bases at V and 5 bases at J, with 7 bases in the middle. Per germline, CDR1 MDHEN and CDR2 SYDVKM. The CDR3 has 12 amino acids. CDR3 nucleotide sequence: TGTGCCAGCAGTGTTAGCCACAATGAGCAGTTCTTC. It codes for CASSVSHNEQFF.

This chain connects TRBV4-2 to TRBJ2-5, with unresolved D. Looked up from germline, CDR1 is LGHNA and CDR2 is YNFKEQ. This CDR3 spans 15 amino acids. Trimming left V 3 bases short and J 2 bases short, with 13 bases between. The CDR3 protein is CASSQPFGAQETQYF. The CDR3 DNA sequence: TGTGCCAGCAGCCAGCCCTTTGGAGCACAAGAGACCCAGTACTTC.

The V gene is TRBV28, the J gene TRBJ1-2, with a possible D match to TRBD1 (6 bases). This CDR3 region has 15 residues. Trimming took off 4 bases at V and 4 bases at J, with 16 bases between the two ends. Per the germline V gene, CDR1 is MDHEN and CDR2 is SYDVKM. CDR3 sequence (DNA): TGTGCCAGCAGTTCCCCGGCGACAGGCCGCTATGGCTACACCTTC. Translated: CASSSPATGRYGYTF.

This chain uses TRBV30 with TRBJ1-1; D possibly corresponds to TRBD1 (5 bases). The CDR3 runs to 14 residues. V lost 0 bases and J lost 5, with 13 bases in between. Germline CDR1 is GTSNPN and CDR2 is SVGIG (reference sequence). The CDR3 bases are TGTGCCTGGAGTGTACTTGGAGGGGTAACTGAAGCTTTCTTT. This sequence encodes CAWSVLGGVTEAFF.

In this sample, this clone turned up a few times. The J gene is TRBJ2-3, the V gene TRBV7-2; 7 bases align to TRBD2. V shed 1 base and J 0 bases; nucleotides not matched to a gene: 4. Germline V gives CDR1 SGHTA, CDR2 FQGNSA. CDR3 length: 16 residues. CDR3 DNA: TGTGCCAGCAGCTTAGGGGGTAGCGGGAGCACAGATACGCAGTATTTT. Protein sequence: CASSLGGSGSTDTQYF. Looking up the rest from reference TRBV7-2 and TRBJ2-3 gives the full variable domain: GAGVSQSPSNKVTEKGKDVELRCDPISGHTALYWYRQSLGQGLEFLIYFQGNSAPDKSGLPSDRFSAERTGGSVSTLTIQRTQQEDSAVYLCASSLGGSGSTDTQYFGPGTRLTVL.

V is TRBV6-6 and J is TRBJ1-1; 8 bases agree with TRBD1. J was trimmed by 8 bases and V by 4 bases; bases with no gene match: 6. The CDR3 contains 13 residues. CDR1 and CDR2 from the germline V gene are MNHNY and SVGAGI (reference sequence). The CDR3 region has the DNA TGTGCCAGCAGTTCCGACAGGGGTTCCGAAGCTTTCTTT. This codes for CASSSDRGSEAFF.

This chain joins TRBV4-1 and TRBJ1-1; D is unresolved. The CDR3 runs 13 residues. Trimming took off 6 bases at V and 1 base at J, with 9 bases between the two ends. Germline-derived CDR1 and CDR2 are MGHRA and YSYEKL. CDR3 amino acids: CASSSRQNTEAFF. The CDR3 DNA reads TGCGCCAGCAGTAGTCGGCAGAACACTGAAGCTTTCTTT.

The CDR3 DNA reads as TGTGCCAGCAGTCGGGCGGGGGCTTACTCTGGGGCCAACGTCCTGACTTTC. Encoded protein: CASSRAGAYSGANVLTF. V gene TRBV28 combines with J gene TRBJ2-6; possible D gene TRBD2, 7 bases. V lost 5 bases and J lost 0, with 14 bases in between. There are 17 residues in the CDR3. Germline V gene data show CDR1 as MDHEN and CDR2 as SYDVKM. Drawing the rest from reference TRBV28 and TRBJ2-6, the complete variable domain is DVKVTQSSRYLVKRTGEKVFLECVQDMDHENMFWYRQDPGLGLRLIYFSYDVKMKEKGDIPEGYSVSREKKERFSLILESASTNQTSMYLCASSRAGAYSGANVLTFGAGSRLTVL.

This clone appeared once. The rearrangement uses TRBV28 and TRBJ1-4; the D gene is possibly TRBD1 (6 bases). Germline CDR1 and CDR2: MDHEN and SYDVKM. Trimming took 8 bases from V and 4 from J, leaving 17 bases between them. The CDR3 consists of 15 residues. The CDR3 DNA reads as TGTGCCAGCGGGAACTTGGACAGCTTTAATGAAAAACTGTTTTTT. This sequence encodes CASGNLDSFNEKLFF. Combining the CDR3 with reference TRBV28 and TRBJ1-4 gives the whole variable domain DVKVTQSSRYLVKRTGEKVFLECVQDMDHENMFWYRQDPGLGLRLIYFSYDVKMKEKGDIPEGYSVSREKKERFSLILESASTNQTSMYLCASGNLDSFNEKLFFGSGTQLSVL.

The chain uses TRBV5-4 and TRBJ1-2; a weak D match, TRBD1 (5 bases). The CDR3 is 16 amino acids. V was cut by 2 bases and J by 8 bases, with 22 bases left in between. Germline V CDR1 and CDR2: SGHNT, YYREEE (reference sequence). CDR3 protein: CASSFPGRGFFGGYTF. The CDR3 DNA follows: TGTGCCAGCAGCTTCCCAGGGAGGGGATTTTTTGGCGGCTACACCTTC. Drawing the rest from reference TRBV5-4 and TRBJ1-2, the complete variable domain is ETGVTQSPTHLIKTRGQQVTLRCSSQSGHNTVSWYQQALGQGPQFIFQYYREEENGRGNFPPRFSGLQFPNYSSELNVNALELDDSALYLCASSFPGRGFFGGYTFGSGTRLTVV.

The chain links TRBV5-1 to TRBJ2-3; D may be TRBD1 (6 bases). V lost 4 bases, J lost 0 bases, and 12 bases lay in between. Germline V lookup: CDR1 SGHRS, CDR2 YFSETQ. The CDR3 spans 15 residues. Written as DNA, the CDR3 is TGCGCCAGCAGCAACGGACAGACTAGCACAGATACGCAGTATTTT. Its protein is CASSNGQTSTDTQYF.

This clone appeared a single time. This chain links TRBV6-5 with TRBJ2-1, with a weak D call TRBD2 (6 bases). The germline gives CDR1 MNHEY, CDR2 SVGAGI. Trimming cost V 7 bases and J 5 bases, with 12 bases left between them. CDR3 length equals 13 residues. Here the CDR3 reads CASTGTFNNEQFF. DNA for the CDR3: TGTGCCAGCACCGGGACTTTTAACAATGAGCAGTTCTTC.

The gene calls are TRBV9 and TRBJ2-1; a weak D match, TRBD2 (6 bases). V was cut by 0 bases and J by 2 bases, with 12 bases left in between. This CDR3 is built from 16 residues. Per germline, CDR1 SGDLS and CDR2 YYNGEE. The CDR3 protein is CASSVDPSSAYNEQFF. CDR3 nucleotides: TGTGCCAGCAGCGTAGATCCGTCTAGCGCCTACAATGAGCAGTTCTTC.

This chain uses TRBV7-9 with TRBJ2-7; D not resolved. CDR1 is SEHNR, CDR2 FQNEAQ, per germline (reference sequence). V dropped 5 bases and J dropped 4 bases, with 9 bases sitting between them. This CDR3 has 12 residues. The CDR3 DNA reads as TGTGCCAGCAGCATCGGAGTTTACGAGCAGTACTTC. It translates to CASSIGVYEQYF.

The chain links TRBV19 to TRBJ2-5, with D unresolved. Deletions cut 5 bases from V and 0 bases from J, with 13 bases between. The germline CDR1 and CDR2 sequences are LNHDA and SQIVND (reference sequence). There are 15 residues in the CDR3. CDR3: CASSLDLEYQETQYF. The CDR3 region has the DNA TGTGCCAGTAGTCTCGACCTAGAGTACCAAGAGACCCAGTACTTC.

This clone was observed a handful of times. The chain employs TRBV7-9 and TRBJ1-3; D remains unclear. Trimming cost V 6 bases and J 2 bases, with 14 bases left between them. Germline CDR1 and CDR2: SEHNR and FQNEAQ (reference sequence). This CDR3 has 15 amino acids. CDR3: CASRATEAAGNTIYF. DNA for the CDR3: TGTGCCAGCAGGGCGACTGAGGCGGCTGGAAACACCATATATTTT.